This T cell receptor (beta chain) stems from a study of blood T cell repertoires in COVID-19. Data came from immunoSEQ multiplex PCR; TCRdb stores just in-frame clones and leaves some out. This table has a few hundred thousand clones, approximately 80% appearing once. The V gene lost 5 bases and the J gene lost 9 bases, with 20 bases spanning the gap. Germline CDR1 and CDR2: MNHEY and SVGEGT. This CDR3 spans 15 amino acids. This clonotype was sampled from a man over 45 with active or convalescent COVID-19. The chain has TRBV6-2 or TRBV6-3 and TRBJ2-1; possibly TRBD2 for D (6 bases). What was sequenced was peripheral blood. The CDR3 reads CASSNPGGFNPEQFF. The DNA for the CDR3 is TGTGCCAGCAGTAACCCCGGGGGTTTTAACCCTGAGCAGTTCTTC.